This T cell receptor beta chain emerged from a study of technical replicates of blood from several donors. Profiled with immunoSEQ multiplex PCR; TCRdb holds only in-frame clones, not every one. Here the sample spans some 87,000 clones, approximately 97% being singletons. V lost 6 bases, J lost 10 bases, and 13 bases lay in between. Germline CDR1 and CDR2: WNHNN and SYGVQD (reference sequence). CDR3 length: 12 residues. The sequence was obtained from a human donor in good health. The gene calls are TRBV10-1 and TRBJ2-1, with D unresolved. The source material was T cells isolated from PBMCs. Here the CDR3 reads CASRIWCREQFF. CDR3 nucleotide sequence: TGCGCCAGCAGGATTTGGTGCCGGGAGCAGTTCTTC.